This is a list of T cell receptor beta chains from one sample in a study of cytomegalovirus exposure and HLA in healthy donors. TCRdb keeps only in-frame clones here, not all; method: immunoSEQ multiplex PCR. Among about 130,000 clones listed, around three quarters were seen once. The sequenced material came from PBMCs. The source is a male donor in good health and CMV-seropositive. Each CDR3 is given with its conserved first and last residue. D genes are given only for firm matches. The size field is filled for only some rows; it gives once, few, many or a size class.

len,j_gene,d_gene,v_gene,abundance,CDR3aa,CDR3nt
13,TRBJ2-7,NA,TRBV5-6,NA,CASSFLGADEQYF,TGTGCCAGCAGCTTCTTGGGGGCGGACGAGCAGTACTTC
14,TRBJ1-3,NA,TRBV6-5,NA,CASSLSIAVNTIYF,TGTGCCAGCAGTCTCTCTATCGCGGTAAACACCATATATTTT
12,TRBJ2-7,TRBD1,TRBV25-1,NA,CASSGIGGQEYF,TGTGCCAGCAGTGGTATCGGGGGACAGGAGTACTTC
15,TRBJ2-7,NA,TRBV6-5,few,CASRIPRGDSYEQYF,TGTGCCAGTCGTATACCCAGGGGGGACTCCTACGAGCAGTACTTC
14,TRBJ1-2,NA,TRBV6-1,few,CASSEAGPRDGYTF,TGTGCCAGCAGTGAAGCGGGCCCGCGGGACGGCTACACCTTC
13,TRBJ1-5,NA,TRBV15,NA,CATSRDGRQPQHF,TGTGCCACCAGCAGAGATGGGCGACAGCCCCAGCATTTT
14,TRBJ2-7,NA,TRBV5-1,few,CASSNLFAGYEQYF,TGCGCCAGCAGCAACCTTTTCGCCGGGTACGAGCAGTACTTC
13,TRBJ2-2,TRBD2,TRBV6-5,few,CASTRGGAGELFF,TGTGCCAGCACCCGTGGGGGGGCCGGGGAGCTGTTTTTT
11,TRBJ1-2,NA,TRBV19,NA,CASTGNYGYTF,TGTGCCAGTACAGGGAACTATGGCTACACCTTC
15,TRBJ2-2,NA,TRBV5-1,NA,CASSIPQGGTGELFF,TGCGCCAGCAGTATCCCCCAAGGGGGCACCGGGGAGCTGTTTTTT
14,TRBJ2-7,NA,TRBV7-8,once,CASSPTGTPYEQYF,TGTGCCAGCAGCCCAACCGGGACTCCCTACGAGCAGTACTTC
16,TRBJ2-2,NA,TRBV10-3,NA,CAISELVRGNTGELFF,TGTGCCATCAGTGAGCTTGTCAGGGGGAACACCGGGGAGCTGTTTTTT
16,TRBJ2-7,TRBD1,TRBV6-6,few,CASSPGTGRNFYEQYF,TGTGCCAGCAGCCCCGGGACAGGGAGGAATTTCTACGAGCAGTACTTC
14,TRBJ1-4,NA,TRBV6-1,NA,CASNDGGVGVKLFF,TGTGCCAGCAACGATGGAGGGGTTGGGGTAAAACTGTTTTTT
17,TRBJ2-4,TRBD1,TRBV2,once,CASSNRDRGIVGNSQYF,TGTGCCAGCAGTAACCGGGACAGGGGGATCGTCGGAAACAGTCAGTACTTC
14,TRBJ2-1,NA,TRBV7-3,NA,CASSLSVVDNEQFF,TGTGCCAGCAGCTTATCTGTCGTAGACAATGAGCAGTTCTTC
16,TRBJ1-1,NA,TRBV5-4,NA,CASSLPGFGDGTEAFF,TGTGCCAGCAGCTTACCGGGATTCGGCGATGGGACTGAAGCTTTCTTT
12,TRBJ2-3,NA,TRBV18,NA,CASSPSTDTQYF,TGTGCCAGCTCCCCCTCCACAGATACGCAGTATTTT
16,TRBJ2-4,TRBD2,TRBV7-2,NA,CASSLSLAGAKNIQYF,TGTGCCAGCAGCTTAAGTCTAGCGGGAGCCAAAAACATTCAGTACTTC
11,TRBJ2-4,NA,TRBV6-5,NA,CASGRENSQYF,TGTGCCAGCGGCAGAGAAAACAGTCAGTACTTC